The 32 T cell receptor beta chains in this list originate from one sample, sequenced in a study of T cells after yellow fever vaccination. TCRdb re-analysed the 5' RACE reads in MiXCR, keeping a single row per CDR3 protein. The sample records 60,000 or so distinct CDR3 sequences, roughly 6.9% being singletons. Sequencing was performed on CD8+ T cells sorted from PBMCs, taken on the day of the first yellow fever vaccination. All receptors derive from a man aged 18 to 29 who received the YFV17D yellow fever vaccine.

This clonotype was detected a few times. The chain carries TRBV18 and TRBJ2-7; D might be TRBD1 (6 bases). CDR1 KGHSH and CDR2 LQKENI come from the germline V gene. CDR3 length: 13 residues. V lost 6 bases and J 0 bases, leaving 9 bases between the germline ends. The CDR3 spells CASSPGVSYEQYV. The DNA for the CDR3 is TGTGCCAGCTCCCCAGGGGTCTCCTACGAGCAGTACGTC.

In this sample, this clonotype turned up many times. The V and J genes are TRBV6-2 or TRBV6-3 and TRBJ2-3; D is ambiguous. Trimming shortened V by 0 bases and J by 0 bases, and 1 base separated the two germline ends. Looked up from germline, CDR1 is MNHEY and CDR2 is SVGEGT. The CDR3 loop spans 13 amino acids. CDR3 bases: TGTGCCAGCAGTTACTCCAGCACAGATACGCAGTATTTT. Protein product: CASSYSSTDTQYF.

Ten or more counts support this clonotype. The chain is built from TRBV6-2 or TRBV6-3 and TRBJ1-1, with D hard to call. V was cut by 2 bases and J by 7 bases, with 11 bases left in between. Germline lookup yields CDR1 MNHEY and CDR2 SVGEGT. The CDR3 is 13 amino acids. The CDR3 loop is CASSYGLSSEAFF. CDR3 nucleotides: TGTGCCAGCAGTTACGGTCTAAGCAGTGAAGCTTTCTTT.

As DNA, the CDR3 is TGTGCCAGCAGTTACCTTCAACGGGACAGGGTATATGGTGAGCAGTTCTTC. Its translation is CASSYLQRDRVYGEQFF. V gene TRBV6-2 or TRBV6-3 combines with J gene TRBJ2-1; TRBD1 matches at 9 bases. Germline CDR1 and CDR2: MNHEY and SVGEGT. The CDR3 is made up of 17 amino acids. The V gene end was trimmed by 2 bases and the J gene end by 9 bases; junction bases not matched to a gene: 14.

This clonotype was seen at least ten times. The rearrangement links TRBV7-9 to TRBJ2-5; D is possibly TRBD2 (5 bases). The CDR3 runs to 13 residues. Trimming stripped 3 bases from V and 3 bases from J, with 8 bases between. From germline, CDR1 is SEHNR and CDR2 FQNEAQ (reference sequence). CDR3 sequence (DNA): TGTGCCAGCAGCTTGGACTGGAAAGAGACCCAGTACTTC. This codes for CASSLDWKETQYF.

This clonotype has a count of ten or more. CDR3 residues: CASSLPLSAGGSEQYF. The CDR3 DNA sequence: TGTGCCAGCAGTTTACCGCTTTCTGCGGGGGGATCAGAGCAGTACTTC. The V call is TRBV12-3 or TRBV12-4, the J call TRBJ2-7; 8 bases fit TRBD2. The CDR3 is 16 residues long. V lost 2 bases to trimming and J lost 7 bases; unmatched junction nucleotides: 13.

The CDR3 loop is CASSLSVRREAEAFF. The DNA of the CDR3 is TGCGCCAGCAGCTTGTCGGTTCGCAGGGAGGCTGAAGCTTTCTTT. The chain has TRBV5-1 and TRBJ1-1; possibly TRBD1 for D (5 bases). Germline lookup yields CDR1 SGHRS and CDR2 YFSETQ. The CDR3 covers 15 residues. V was cut by 1 base and J by 6 bases, with 16 bases left in between.

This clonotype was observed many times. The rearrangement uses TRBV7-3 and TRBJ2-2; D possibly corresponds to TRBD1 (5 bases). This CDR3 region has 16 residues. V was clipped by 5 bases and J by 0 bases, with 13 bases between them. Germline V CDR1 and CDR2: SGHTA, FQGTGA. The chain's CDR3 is CASSPTTAPNTGELFF. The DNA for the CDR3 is TGTGCCAGCAGCCCAACGACAGCTCCGAACACCGGGGAGCTGTTTTTT.

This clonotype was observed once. CDR3 residues: CSIVGPGEKLFF. CDR3 nucleotide sequence: TGCAGCATTGTCGGCCCAGGGGAAAAACTGTTTTTT. The gene calls are TRBV29-1 and TRBJ1-4; D perhaps matches TRBD1 (5 bases). CDR1 SQVTM and CDR2 ANQGSEA come from the germline V gene. The CDR3 has 12 amino acids. The V and J ends lost 8 bases and 8 bases respectively, with 15 bases between them.

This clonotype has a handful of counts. The CDR3 protein is CASSPGDYEQYV. The DNA of the CDR3 is TGTGCCAGCAGTCCAGGGGATTACGAGCAGTACGTC. The chain uses TRBV6-2 or TRBV6-3 and TRBJ2-7, with D tentatively TRBD1 (6 bases). The CDR3 runs to 12 residues. Deletions cut 5 bases from V and 4 bases from J, with 9 bases between. Germline V gives CDR1 MNHEY, CDR2 SVGEGT.

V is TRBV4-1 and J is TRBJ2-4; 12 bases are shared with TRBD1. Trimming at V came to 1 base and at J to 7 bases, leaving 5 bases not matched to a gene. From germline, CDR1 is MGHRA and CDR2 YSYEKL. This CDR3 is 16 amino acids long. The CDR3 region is CASSQARDRGPNIQYF. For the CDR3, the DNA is TGCGCCAGCAGCCAAGCCCGGGACAGGGGGCCGAACATTCAGTACTTC.

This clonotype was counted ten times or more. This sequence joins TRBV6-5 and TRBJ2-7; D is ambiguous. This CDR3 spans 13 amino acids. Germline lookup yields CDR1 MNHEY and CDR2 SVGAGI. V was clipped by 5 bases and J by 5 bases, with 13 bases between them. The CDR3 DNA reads TGTGCCAGCAGTCCGACGGTTATGCACGAGCAGTACTTC. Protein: CASSPTVMHEQYF.

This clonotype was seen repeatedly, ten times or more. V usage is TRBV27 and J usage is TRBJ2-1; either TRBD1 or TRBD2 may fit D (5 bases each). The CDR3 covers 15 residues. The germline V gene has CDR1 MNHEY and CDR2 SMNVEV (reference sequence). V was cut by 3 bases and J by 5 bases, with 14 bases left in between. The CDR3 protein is CASSFSAVGHNEQFF. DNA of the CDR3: TGTGCCAGCAGTTTTTCGGCAGTGGGACACAATGAGCAGTTCTTC.

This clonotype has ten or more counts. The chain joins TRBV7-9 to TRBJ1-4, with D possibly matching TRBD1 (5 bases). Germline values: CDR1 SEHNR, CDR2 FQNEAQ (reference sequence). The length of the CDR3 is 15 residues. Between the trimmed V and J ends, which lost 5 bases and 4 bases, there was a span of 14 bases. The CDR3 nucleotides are TGTGCCAGCAGCGACGGGGAGGGGCTTAATGAAAAACTGTTTTTT. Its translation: CASSDGEGLNEKLFF.

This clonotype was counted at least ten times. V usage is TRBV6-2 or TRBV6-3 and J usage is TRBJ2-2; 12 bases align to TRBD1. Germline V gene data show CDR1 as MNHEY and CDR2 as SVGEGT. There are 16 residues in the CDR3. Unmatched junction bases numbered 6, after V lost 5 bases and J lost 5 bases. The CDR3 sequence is CASSDRDRGHTGELFF. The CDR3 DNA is TGTGCCAGCAGTGACCGGGACAGGGGGCATACCGGGGAGCTGTTTTTT.

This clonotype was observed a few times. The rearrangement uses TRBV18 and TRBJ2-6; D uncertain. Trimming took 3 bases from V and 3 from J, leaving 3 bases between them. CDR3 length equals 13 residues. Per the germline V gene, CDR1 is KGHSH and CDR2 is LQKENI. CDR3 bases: TGTGCCAGCTCACCCATTGGGGCCAACGTCCTGACTTTC. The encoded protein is CASSPIGANVLTF.

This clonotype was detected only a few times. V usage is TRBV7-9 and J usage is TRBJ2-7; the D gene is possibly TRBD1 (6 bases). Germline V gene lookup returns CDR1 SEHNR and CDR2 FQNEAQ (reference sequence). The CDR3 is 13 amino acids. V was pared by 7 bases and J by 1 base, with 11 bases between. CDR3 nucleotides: TGTGCCAGCAACAGGGACATTTCCTACGAGCAGTACTTC. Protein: CASNRDISYEQYF.

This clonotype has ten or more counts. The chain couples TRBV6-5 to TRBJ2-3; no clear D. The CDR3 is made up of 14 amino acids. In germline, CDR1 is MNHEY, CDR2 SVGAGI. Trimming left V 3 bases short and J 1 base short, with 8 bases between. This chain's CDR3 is CASSYLTGTDTQYF. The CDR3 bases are TGTGCCAGCAGTTATTTAACAGGCACAGATACGCAGTATTTT.

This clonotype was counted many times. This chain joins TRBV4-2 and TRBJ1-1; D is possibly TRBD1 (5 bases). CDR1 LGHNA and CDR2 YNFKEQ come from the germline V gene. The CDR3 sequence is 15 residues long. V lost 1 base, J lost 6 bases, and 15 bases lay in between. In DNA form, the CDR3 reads TGTGCCAGCAGCCAAGTCGGCGGGGCCATGGCTGAAGCTTTCTTT. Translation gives CASSQVGGAMAEAFF.

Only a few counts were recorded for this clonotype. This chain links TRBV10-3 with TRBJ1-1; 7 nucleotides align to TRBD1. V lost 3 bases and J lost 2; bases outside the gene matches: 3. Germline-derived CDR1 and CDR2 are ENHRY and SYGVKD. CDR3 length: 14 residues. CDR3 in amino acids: CAISDDRDNTEAFF. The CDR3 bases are TGTGCCATCAGTGATGACAGGGACAACACTGAAGCTTTCTTT.

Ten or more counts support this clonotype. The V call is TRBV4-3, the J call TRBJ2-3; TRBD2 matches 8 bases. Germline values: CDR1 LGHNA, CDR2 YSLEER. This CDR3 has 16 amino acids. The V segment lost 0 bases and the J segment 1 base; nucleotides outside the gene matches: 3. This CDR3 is CASSQDGAGGTDTQYF. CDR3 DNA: TGCGCCAGCAGCCAAGATGGAGCGGGGGGCACAGATACGCAGTATTTT.

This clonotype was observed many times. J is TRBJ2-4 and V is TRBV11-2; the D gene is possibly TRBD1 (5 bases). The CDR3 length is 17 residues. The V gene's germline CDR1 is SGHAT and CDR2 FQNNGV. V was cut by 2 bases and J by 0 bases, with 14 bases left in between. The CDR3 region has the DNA TGTGCCAGCAGCTTATCAGAGGCAGGGCGAGCCAAAAACATTCAGTACTTC. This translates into CASSLSEAGRAKNIQYF.

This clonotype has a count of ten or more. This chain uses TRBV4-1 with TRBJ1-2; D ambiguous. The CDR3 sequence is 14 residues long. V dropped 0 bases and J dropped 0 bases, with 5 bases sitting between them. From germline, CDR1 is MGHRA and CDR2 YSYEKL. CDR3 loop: CASSQDAANYGYTF. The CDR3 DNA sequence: TGCGCCAGCAGCCAAGACGCCGCTAACTATGGCTACACCTTC.

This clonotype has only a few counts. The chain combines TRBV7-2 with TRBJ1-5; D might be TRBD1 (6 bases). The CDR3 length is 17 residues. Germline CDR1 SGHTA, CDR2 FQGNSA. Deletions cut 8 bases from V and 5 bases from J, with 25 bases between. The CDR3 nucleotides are TGTGCCAGCTCGTGGGGGGCGCTCGGGGGGCTACATCAGCCCCAGCATTTT. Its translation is CASSWGALGGLHQPQHF.

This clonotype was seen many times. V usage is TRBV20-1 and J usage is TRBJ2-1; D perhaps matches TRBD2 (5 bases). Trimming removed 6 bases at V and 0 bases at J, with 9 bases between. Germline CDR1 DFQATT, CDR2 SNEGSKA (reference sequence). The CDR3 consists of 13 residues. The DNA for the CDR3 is TGCAGTGCCACGGGATACTCCTACAATGAGCAGTTCTTC. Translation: CSATGYSYNEQFF.

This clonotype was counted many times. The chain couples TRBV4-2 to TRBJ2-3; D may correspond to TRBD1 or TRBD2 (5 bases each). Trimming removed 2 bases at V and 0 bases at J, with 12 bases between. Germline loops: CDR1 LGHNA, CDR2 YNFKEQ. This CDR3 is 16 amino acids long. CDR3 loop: CASSQTPGPSTDTQYF. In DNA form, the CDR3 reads TGTGCCAGCAGCCAAACTCCGGGACCTAGCACAGATACGCAGTATTTT.

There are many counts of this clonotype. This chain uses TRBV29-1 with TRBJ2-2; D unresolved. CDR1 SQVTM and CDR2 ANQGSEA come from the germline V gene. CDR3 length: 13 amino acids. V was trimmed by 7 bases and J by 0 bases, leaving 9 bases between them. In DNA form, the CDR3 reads TGCAGCGCTTCGACCGCGAACACCGGGGAGCTGTTTTTT. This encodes CSASTANTGELFF.

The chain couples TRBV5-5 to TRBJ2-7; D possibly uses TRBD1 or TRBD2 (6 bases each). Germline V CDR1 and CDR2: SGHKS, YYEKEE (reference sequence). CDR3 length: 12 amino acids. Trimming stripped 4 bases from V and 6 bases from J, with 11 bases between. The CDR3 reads CASSLGGGEQYV. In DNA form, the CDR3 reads TGTGCCAGCAGCCTAGGGGGAGGCGAGCAGTACGTC.

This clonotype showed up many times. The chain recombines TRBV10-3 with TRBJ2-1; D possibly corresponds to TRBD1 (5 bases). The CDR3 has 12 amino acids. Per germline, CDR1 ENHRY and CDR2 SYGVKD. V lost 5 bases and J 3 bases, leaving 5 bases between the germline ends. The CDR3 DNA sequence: TGTGCCATCAGTACAGGCTACAATGAGCAGTTCTTC. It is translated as CAISTGYNEQFF.

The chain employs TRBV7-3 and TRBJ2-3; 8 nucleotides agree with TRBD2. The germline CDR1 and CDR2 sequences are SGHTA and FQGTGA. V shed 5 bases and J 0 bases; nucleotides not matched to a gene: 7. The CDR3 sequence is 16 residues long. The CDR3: CASSPNSGASTDTQYF. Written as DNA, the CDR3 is TGTGCCAGCAGCCCCAATAGCGGGGCCAGCACAGATACGCAGTATTTT.

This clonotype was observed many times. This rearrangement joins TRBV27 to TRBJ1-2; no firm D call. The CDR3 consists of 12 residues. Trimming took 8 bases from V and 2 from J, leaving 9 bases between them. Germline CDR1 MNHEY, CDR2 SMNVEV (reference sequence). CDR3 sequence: CASGILNYGYTF. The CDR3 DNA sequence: TGTGCCAGCGGCATACTGAACTATGGCTACACCTTC.

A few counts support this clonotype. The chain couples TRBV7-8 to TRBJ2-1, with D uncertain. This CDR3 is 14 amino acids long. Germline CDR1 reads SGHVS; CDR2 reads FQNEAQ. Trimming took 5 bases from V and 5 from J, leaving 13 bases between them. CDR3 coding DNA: TGTGCCAGCAGCCCCGCGCTACAGCACAATGAGCAGTTCTTC. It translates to CASSPALQHNEQFF.